The 19 T cell receptor beta chains in this list originate from one sample, sequenced in a study of identical twins. TCRdb re-analysed the 5' RACE reads in MiXCR, keeping a single row per CDR3 protein. This table holds 640,000 or so distinct CDR3 sequences, roughly 6.2% found once. What was sequenced was naive T cells sorted from blood. All receptors derive from a man younger than 35 in good health.

In this sample, this clonotype turned up many times. V is TRBV4-1 and J is TRBJ1-2; D not resolved. The length of the CDR3 is 14 residues. The V gene lost 1 base and the J gene lost 2 bases, with 8 bases spanning the gap. CDR1 MGHRA and CDR2 YSYEKL come from the germline V gene. CDR3 DNA sequence: TGCGCCAGCAGCCAAGGCGAAGGAAACTATGGCTACACCTTC. Translation gives CASSQGEGNYGYTF.

This clonotype was seen only a few times. The chain carries TRBV19 and TRBJ2-1; TRBD1 is a possible D gene (5 bases). CDR1 is LNHDA and CDR2 is SQIVND in the germline V gene (reference sequence). This CDR3 contains 15 residues. V shed 3 bases and J shed 1 base, with 10 bases lying between them. The CDR3 bases are TGTGCCAGTAGTATTTCTGACAGATCCTACAATGAGCAGTTCTTC. Translation gives CASSISDRSYNEQFF. Full variable domain (missing parts from reference TRBV19 and TRBJ2-1): DGGITQSPKYLFRKEGQNVTLSCEQNLNHDAMYWYRQDPGQGLRLIYYSQIVNDFQKGDIAEGYSVSREKKESFPLTVTSAQKNPTAFYLCASSISDRSYNEQFFGPGTRLTVL.

This clonotype has a count of ten or more. V is TRBV6-5 and J is TRBJ2-1; D gene unclear. V shed 2 bases and J shed 2 bases, with 13 bases lying between them. Germline CDR1 MNHEY, CDR2 SVGAGI. The CDR3 sequence is 16 residues long. The CDR3 DNA sequence: TGTGCCAGCAGTTACGAGCTGCGCCTCACCTACAATGAGCAGTTCTTC. Translation gives CASSYELRLTYNEQFF.

This clonotype has more than one count but fewer than ten. The rearrangement links TRBV20-1 to TRBJ2-1; TRBD2 aligns across 10 bases. CDR3 length equals 16 residues. The germline gives CDR1 DFQATT, CDR2 SNEGSKA (reference sequence). V lost 1 base to trimming and J lost 8 bases; unmatched junction nucleotides: 11. CDR3 sequence: CSARVTGAGGRHEQFF. The CDR3 DNA sequence: TGCAGTGCTAGAGTAACTGGAGCGGGAGGGCGACATGAGCAGTTCTTC.

This clonotype showed up just a few times. J is TRBJ2-2 and V is TRBV7-8, with 13 bases that match TRBD2. The CDR3 covers 18 residues. Germline V gene lookup returns CDR1 SGHVS and CDR2 FQNEAQ. Trimming cost V 1 base and J 4 bases; bases outside gene matches: 6. CDR3 bases: TGTGCCAGCAGCTTAGGCCAACTAGCGGGAGGGCCCACCGGGGAGCTGTTTTTT. It encodes CASSLGQLAGGPTGELFF.

For this clonotype: A read error may account for a junction end that differs from germline. The J gene is TRBJ2-7, the V gene TRBV12-3 or TRBV12-4, with 9 bases fitting TRBD2. The CDR3 consists of 14 residues. In DNA form, the CDR3 reads TGTGCCAGCAGATTAGCGGGAGAGGGGTACGAGCAGTACTTC. It encodes CASRLAGEGYEQYF.

The rearrangement links TRBV12-3 or TRBV12-4 to TRBJ1-6; D might be TRBD1 (6 bases). CDR3 length: 13 residues. V was pared by 8 bases and J by 8 bases, with 13 bases between. The CDR3: CASGRQVDSPLHF. The DNA of the CDR3 is TGTGCCAGCGGTAGACAGGTGGATTCACCCCTCCACTTT.

The rearrangement uses TRBV7-2 and TRBJ1-2, with unresolved D. The CDR3 spans 14 residues. V lost 5 bases, J lost 2 bases, and 12 bases lay in between. Germline CDR1 reads SGHTA; CDR2 reads FQGNSA. Written as DNA, the CDR3 is TGTGCCAGCAGCCCGGTGCAGATAAACTATGGCTACACCTTC. This codes for CASSPVQINYGYTF.

This clonotype was detected only a few times. The V gene is TRBV15, the J gene TRBJ2-3, with 9 bases matching TRBD2. The V gene end was trimmed by 3 bases and the J gene end by 3 bases; junction bases not matched to a gene: 4. Germline assignment: CDR1 LNHNV and CDR2 YYDKDF (reference sequence). The length of the CDR3 is 15 residues. The DNA of the CDR3 is TGTGCCACCAGCAGGTCTACTAGCGGGACAGATACGCAGTATTTT. Its translation: CATSRSTSGTDTQYF.

The chain carries TRBV7-2 and TRBJ2-5, with a possible D match to TRBD1 (5 bases). Germline V gene sequence: CDR1 SGHTA, CDR2 FQGNSA. The CDR3 consists of 16 residues. V was pared by 1 base and J by 1 base, with 13 bases between. CDR3: CASSLVAGSTQETQYF. The CDR3 DNA follows: TGTGCCAGCAGCTTAGTGGCAGGGTCTACCCAAGAGACCCAGTACTTC.

This clonotype occurred a few times. The chain uses TRBV7-9 and TRBJ2-5, with D perhaps matching TRBD2 (6 bases). Germline values: CDR1 SEHNR, CDR2 FQNEAQ (reference sequence). V was cut by 3 bases and J by 2 bases, with 10 bases left in between. The CDR3 contains 14 residues. The CDR3 DNA reads TGTGCCAGCAGCTTGGCTAGCGAACAAGAGACCCAGTACTTC. Encoded protein: CASSLASEQETQYF.

This CDR3 reads CAWGTGTGTYEQYF. Written as DNA, the CDR3 is TGTGCCTGGGGAACCGGGACAGGGACCTACGAGCAGTACTTC. This chain links TRBV30 with TRBJ2-7; 9 nucleotides line up with TRBD1. Germline V gives CDR1 GTSNPN, CDR2 SVGIG (reference sequence). The V and J ends lost 5 bases and 2 bases, in that order; junction bases with no gene match: 7. The CDR3 sequence is 14 residues long.

V and J are TRBV7-7 and TRBJ2-7; possible D gene TRBD2, 7 bases. From germline, CDR1 is SSHAT and CDR2 FNYEAQ (reference sequence). This CDR3 is 15 amino acids long. Trimming cost V 5 bases and J 2 bases, with 16 bases left between them. The CDR3 DNA reads TGTGCCAGCAGCCCTGGGGGCGGGGGAACCTACGAGCAGTACTTC. As protein: CASSPGGGGTYEQYF.

V usage is TRBV27 and J usage is TRBJ2-4, with D possibly TRBD1 on 5 matching bases. The germline CDR1 and CDR2 sequences are MNHEY and SMNVEV (reference sequence). The CDR3 runs 15 residues. Trimming cost V 5 bases and J 2 bases, with 13 bases left between them. The CDR3 DNA is TGTGCCAGCAGTCCATACACAGGTTCCAAAAACATTCAGTACTTC. This encodes CASSPYTGSKNIQYF.

The V gene is TRBV19, the J gene TRBJ2-7; D possibly matches TRBD1 or TRBD2 (7 bases each). The CDR3 has 22 amino acids. V was pared by 9 bases and J by 3 bases, with 42 bases between. In germline, CDR1 is LNHDA, CDR2 SQIVND (reference sequence). Here the CDR3 reads CASSPGSDRYAPTSSGGYEQYF. CDR3 DNA: TGTGCCAGCTCGCCTGGATCGGACAGGTATGCTCCTACGAGTTCGGGGGGCTACGAGCAGTACTTC. Filled out from reference TRBV19 and TRBJ2-7, the complete variable domain reads DGGITQSPKYLFRKEGQNVTLSCEQNLNHDAMYWYRQDPGQGLRLIYYSQIVNDFQKGDIAEGYSVSREKKESFPLTVTSAQKNPTAFYLCASSPGSDRYAPTSSGGYEQYFGPGTRLTVT.

This clonotype occurred a few times. The chain recombines TRBV20-1 with TRBJ1-5; 8 nucleotides agree with TRBD1. The V and J ends lost 3 bases and 6 bases, in that order; junction bases with no gene match: 10. CDR1 DFQATT and CDR2 SNEGSKA come from the germline V gene (reference sequence). The CDR3 has 15 amino acids. The CDR3 is CSASRQGAKGQPQHF. DNA for the CDR3: TGCAGTGCTAGCAGGCAGGGGGCAAAGGGTCAGCCCCAGCATTTT.

In this sample, this clonotype turned up many times. The gene calls are TRBV12-3 or TRBV12-4 and TRBJ1-1; TRBD1 is a possible D gene (6 bases). Trimming left V 6 bases short and J 6 bases short, with 14 bases between. This CDR3 is built from 13 residues. CDR3 sequence: CASSTGFMAEAFF. The DNA for the CDR3 is TGTGCCAGCAGCACAGGGTTTATGGCTGAAGCTTTCTTT.

This clonotype appeared a few times. The gene calls are TRBV18 and TRBJ2-1; possible D gene TRBD2, 6 bases. The length of the CDR3 is 16 residues. Germline CDR1 and CDR2: KGHSH and LQKENI. V was trimmed by 0 bases and J by 5 bases, leaving 14 bases between them. In DNA, the CDR3 is TGTGCCAGCTCACCACCAGGGCTAGCGAATAACAATGAGCAGTTCTTC. Its protein product is CASSPPGLANNNEQFF. Drawing the rest from reference TRBV18 and TRBJ2-1, the complete variable domain is NAGVMQNPRHLVRRRGQEARLRCSPMKGHSHVYWYRQLPEEGLKFMVYLQKENIIDESGMPKERFSAEFPKEGPSILRIQQVVRGDSAAYFCASSPPGLANNNEQFFGPGTRLTVL.

This clonotype was counted only a few times. The chain carries TRBV7-2 and TRBJ2-5; D perhaps matches TRBD2 (6 bases). V lost 5 bases to trimming and J lost 5 bases, with 18 bases between them. Germline V gene lookup returns CDR1 SGHTA and CDR2 FQGNSA. The CDR3 spans 15 residues. CDR3 nucleotide sequence: TGTGCCAGCAGCCCCCGGAGAGGTCGGGGGGAGACCCAGTACTTC. Encoded protein: CASSPRRGRGETQYF.